This T cell receptor (beta chain) comes out of a study of blood T cell repertoires in COVID-19. Data came from immunoSEQ multiplex PCR; TCRdb stores just in-frame clones and leaves some out. The sample includes roughly 69,000 clones, under 85% of them seen just once. This clone was observed a few times. There are 13 residues in the CDR3. Germline CDR1 reads LNHDA; CDR2 reads SQIVND (reference sequence). V shed 6 bases and J 2 bases; nucleotides not matched to a gene: 3. The chain is built from TRBV19 and TRBJ1-2, with 7 nucleotides matching TRBD1. The TCR was taken from a man aged 50 to 60 with COVID-19, enrolled during active disease. Sequenced sample: peripheral blood. The CDR3 protein is CASRGGQNYGYTF. The DNA for the CDR3 is TGTGCCAGTAGGGGGGGACAGAACTATGGCTACACCTTC.